The 20 T cell receptor beta chains given below trace back to one sample, sequenced in a study of T cells in Graves' hyperthyroidism and ophthalmopathy. RNA transcripts gave rise to amplified TCR beta CDR3 regions. TCR CDR3 regions were first amplified by RT-PCR with HTBI primers. TCRdb reprocessed the multiplex PCR reads with MiXCR, giving one entry per CDR3 protein. The sample holds around 400,000 distinct CDR3 sequences; roughly 15% are singletons and the top ten take under 25%. Sequenced material: blood. Receptor source: a woman aged 60-75 years with Graves' ophthalmopathy.

This clonotype was seen ten or more times. The genes are TRBV28 and TRBJ1-5; D is unclear. Trimming removed 2 bases from V and 5 bases from J, with 19 bases in between. This CDR3 has 17 residues. Germline CDR1 MDHEN, CDR2 SYDVKM. CDR3 DNA: TGTGCCAGCAGTTTAAGCGGTTTAGAGAAGAAGCATCAGCCCCAGCATTTT. This codes for CASSLSGLEKKHQPQHF.

This clonotype appeared many times. The chain uses TRBV3-1 and TRBJ1-2; no definite D call. V was cut by 4 bases and J by 6 bases, with 12 bases left in between. This CDR3 spans 13 amino acids. Germline CDR1 is LGHDT and CDR2 is YNNKEL (reference sequence). DNA of the CDR3: TGTGCCAGCAGCCCCAACGCGGGTGATGGCTACACCTTC. Amino acids: CASSPNAGDGYTF.

The V and J genes are TRBV5-1 and TRBJ2-3, with D uncertain. The CDR3 loop spans 20 amino acids. Trimming pared 0 bases from V and 0 bases from J, leaving 23 bases between. Germline CDR1 SGHRS, CDR2 YFSETQ. The CDR3 reads CASSLAEETRRTLSTDTQYF. The CDR3 DNA reads as TGCGCCAGCAGCTTGGCCGAGGAGACCCGTCGAACCCTTAGCACAGATACGCAGTATTTT.

This clonotype has ten or more counts. The V call is TRBV3-1, the J call TRBJ2-1, with D tentatively TRBD2 (5 bases). CDR3 length: 15 amino acids. Trimming took 0 bases from V and 6 from J, leaving 12 bases between them. Germline CDR1 reads LGHDT; CDR2 reads YNNKEL (reference sequence). DNA of the CDR3: TGTGCCAGCAGCCAAGATTTTACGGGGTCCAATGAGCAGTTCTTC. Amino acid sequence: CASSQDFTGSNEQFF.

This clonotype has only a few counts. J is TRBJ2-7 and V is TRBV20-1; 9 nucleotides match TRBD1. The CDR3 has 15 amino acids. After removal of 1 base from V and 5 bases from J, the junction contained 9 bases not matched to a gene. Per the germline V gene, CDR1 is DFQATT and CDR2 is SNEGSKA (reference sequence). The CDR3 reads CSARGQQGAANEQYF. Here the CDR3 DNA reads TGCAGTGCTAGAGGCCAACAGGGGGCCGCAAACGAGCAGTACTTC.

This clonotype was counted at least ten times. V is TRBV3-1 and J is TRBJ2-7, with D perhaps TRBD2 (5 bases). The length of the CDR3 is 16 residues. CDR1 is LGHDT and CDR2 is YNNKEL in the germline V gene (reference sequence). The V and J ends lost 0 bases and 5 bases respectively, with 17 bases between them. The CDR3 coding sequence is TGTGCCAGCAGCCAAGACTACGGACTGCGTCTTCACGAGCAGTACTTC. It yields the protein CASSQDYGLRLHEQYF.

This clonotype was found a few times. The rearrangement uses TRBV7-2 and TRBJ1-4; no clear D gene. Per germline, CDR1 SGHTA and CDR2 FQGNSA. V was trimmed by 5 bases and J by 8 bases, leaving 12 bases between them. This CDR3 region has 13 residues. CDR3 nucleotides: TGTGCCAGCAGCCCCGCCAATGAAGAAAAACTGTTTTTT. Its translation is CASSPANEEKLFF.

The chain uses TRBV6-1 and TRBJ1-5; 7 bases align to TRBD1. Looked up from germline, CDR1 is MNHNS and CDR2 is SASEGT. V was pared by 2 bases and J by 5 bases, with 12 bases of the junction left unmatched. The CDR3 is 17 amino acids. CDR3 protein: CASSELGIRQGYQPQHF. The CDR3 DNA follows: TGTGCCAGCAGTGAACTGGGCATCCGACAGGGCTATCAGCCCCAGCATTTT.

CDR3 sequence reads: CASSRGLAGAADTQYF. The CDR3, as DNA: TGTGCCAGCAGCCGCGGACTAGCGGGAGCCGCAGATACGCAGTATTTT. The V and J genes are TRBV5-4 and TRBJ2-3; 13 bases align to TRBD2. Germline assignment: CDR1 SGHNT and CDR2 YYREEE (reference sequence). The CDR3 is made up of 16 amino acids. The J segment lost 4 bases and the V segment lost 4 bases, leaving 6 bases of the junction unmatched.

In this sample, this clonotype turned up a few times. This rearrangement joins TRBV5-1 to TRBJ1-1, with unresolved D. Germline V gives CDR1 SGHRS, CDR2 YFSETQ. The CDR3 runs 13 residues. Trimming took off 0 bases at V and 7 bases at J, with 10 bases between the two ends. CDR3 DNA: TGCGCCAGCAGCTTGGGGTCCGGTGGTGAAGCTTTCTTT. It is translated as CASSLGSGGEAFF.

The rearrangement uses TRBV20-1 and TRBJ1-5; D not certain. Germline V gene sequence: CDR1 DFQATT, CDR2 SNEGSKA (reference sequence). This CDR3 is built from 13 residues. CDR3 residues: CFSAKPYNQPQHF. The DNA for the CDR3 is TGCTTCAGTGCAAAGCCCTACAATCAGCCCCAGCATTTT.

This clonotype was counted a few times. This rearrangement joins TRBV6-5 to TRBJ1-5; a possible D gene is TRBD1 (5 bases). V dropped 2 bases and J dropped 0 bases, with 8 bases sitting between them. The CDR3 spans 15 residues. Germline CDR1 MNHEY, CDR2 SVGAGI. CDR3 protein: CASSYAGDSNQPQHF. The CDR3 region has the DNA TGTGCCAGCAGTTACGCGGGGGATAGCAATCAGCCCCAGCATTTT.

This clonotype occurred many times. V and J are TRBV2 and TRBJ2-3; 11 bases match TRBD2. V lost 7 bases to trimming and J lost 2 bases; unmatched junction nucleotides: 8. This CDR3 region has 16 residues. Germline V lookup: CDR1 SNHLY, CDR2 FYNNEI. The CDR3 reads CASTSGTSGYTDTQYF. CDR3 coding DNA: TGTGCCAGCACCTCGGGGACTAGCGGCTACACAGATACGCAGTATTTT.

This clonotype was counted at least ten times. The CDR3 nucleotides are TGTGCCAGCAGACCCTCCGCGCCAAACACCGGGGAGCTGTTTTTT. This codes for CASRPSAPNTGELFF. This chain links TRBV7-9 with TRBJ2-2; D not certain. V was cut by 6 bases and J by 2 bases, with 13 bases left in between. The germline gives CDR1 SEHNR, CDR2 FQNEAQ (reference sequence). The length of the CDR3 is 15 residues.

This clonotype was seen a handful of times. One base away lies a much larger clone, so this may be a sequencing read error. The chain has TRBV28 and TRBJ1-1; the D is unclear. Per germline, CDR1 MDHEN and CDR2 SYDVKM. The CDR3 is 15 amino acids. The CDR3 region has the DNA TGTGCCAGCAGTTTGCGTCCGGTCGGGAACACTGAAGCTTCCTTT. Residues: CASSLRPVGNTEASF. The variable domain in full, with the rest retrieved from reference TRBV28 and TRBJ1-1, is DVKVTQSSRYLVKRTGEKVFLECVQDMDHENMFWYRQDPGLGLRLIYFSYDVKMKEKGDIPEGYSVSREKKERFSLILESASTNQTSMYLCASSLRPVGNTEASFGQGTRLTVV.

V gene TRBV18 combines with J gene TRBJ2-7; the D is unclear. The CDR3 spans 13 residues. Germline CDR1 is KGHSH and CDR2 is LQKENI. The ends were cut back, 2 bases at V and 7 bases at J, with 12 bases in the middle. This CDR3 is CASSPSHAREQYF. For the CDR3, the DNA is TGTGCCAGCTCACCAAGTCATGCGCGGGAGCAGTACTTC.

In its sample, this clonotype was seen many times. The chain is built from TRBV3-1 and TRBJ2-3; D remains ambiguous. The germline V and J ends were trimmed by 5 bases and 1 base, with 10 bases remaining between them. The CDR3 is 14 amino acids. Germline V gene data show CDR1 as LGHDT and CDR2 as YNNKEL (reference sequence). The CDR3 nucleotides read TGTGCCAGCAGCTCGCAGGAGCGCACAGATACGCAGTATTTT. Translated, it gives CASSSQERTDTQYF.

The chain is built from TRBV12-3 or TRBV12-4 and TRBJ2-3; no clear D. Deletions cut 8 bases from V and 4 bases from J, with 10 bases between. This CDR3 spans 12 amino acids. The chain's CDR3 is CASQIGADTQYF. CDR3 nucleotide sequence: TGTGCCAGCCAAATTGGAGCAGATACGCAGTATTTT.

The sample holds a few counts of this clonotype. The rearrangement joins TRBV5-1 to TRBJ2-1; possible D gene TRBD2, 5 bases. The CDR3 totals 14 residues. Germline lookup yields CDR1 SGHRS and CDR2 YFSETQ. Between the trimmed V and J ends, which lost 4 bases and 4 bases, there was a span of 12 bases. CDR3 in amino acids: CASSRKRQYNEQFF. In nucleotides, the CDR3 is TGCGCCAGCAGCCGGAAGCGGCAGTACAATGAGCAGTTCTTC. Combining the CDR3 with reference TRBV5-1 and TRBJ2-1 gives the whole variable domain KAGVTQTPRYLIKTRGQQVTLSCSPISGHRSVSWYQQTPGQGLQFLFEYFSETQRNKGNFPGRFSGRQFSNSRSEMNVSTLELGDSALYLCASSRKRQYNEQFFGPGTRLTVL.

This clonotype was detected ten times or more. The germline gene is not matched at one end of the junction; a read error may be the cause. The chain carries TRBV5-1 and TRBJ2-2; D is possibly TRBD1 (5 bases). The germline V gene encodes CDR1 SGHRS and CDR2 YFSETQ. The CDR3 totals 15 residues. The CDR3 region is CASSLSGRDTGELFF. For the CDR3, the DNA is TGTGCCAGCAGTTTATCGGGCAGGGACACCGGGGAGCTGTTTTTT.